This T cell receptor (beta chain) was sequenced in a study of neurological immune-mediated disorders. Study results and caveats: TCR clonal expansion peaked in HTLV-1-associated myelopathy patients and was lowest in multiple sclerosis patients.

Healthy controls consisted of blood bank volunteers in Maryland, USA. CDR3 length: 16 residues. The V gene lost 0 bases and the J gene lost 3 bases, with 13 bases spanning the gap. Germline values: CDR1 MNHEY, CDR2 SVGAGI. This clonotype was counted ten times or more. Its specificity is unknown. As for the cDNA, it was generated by 5'RACE with 10-nucleotide random UMIs. TCRdb analysed the 5' RACE reads with MiXCR anew, one entry per CDR3 protein. The data contain about 30,000 distinct CDR3 sequences, around 5.9% of them singletons. Sequencing input: CD4+ T cells from blood. The rearrangement uses TRBV6-5 and TRBJ2-3; D may be TRBD2 (6 bases). The TCR was taken from a woman aged 50 to 60 in good health. The CDR3 coding sequence is TGTGCCAGCAGTTACTCGGAGGGTTTTCGGACAGATACGCAGTATTTT. It is translated as CASSYSEGFRTDTQYF.